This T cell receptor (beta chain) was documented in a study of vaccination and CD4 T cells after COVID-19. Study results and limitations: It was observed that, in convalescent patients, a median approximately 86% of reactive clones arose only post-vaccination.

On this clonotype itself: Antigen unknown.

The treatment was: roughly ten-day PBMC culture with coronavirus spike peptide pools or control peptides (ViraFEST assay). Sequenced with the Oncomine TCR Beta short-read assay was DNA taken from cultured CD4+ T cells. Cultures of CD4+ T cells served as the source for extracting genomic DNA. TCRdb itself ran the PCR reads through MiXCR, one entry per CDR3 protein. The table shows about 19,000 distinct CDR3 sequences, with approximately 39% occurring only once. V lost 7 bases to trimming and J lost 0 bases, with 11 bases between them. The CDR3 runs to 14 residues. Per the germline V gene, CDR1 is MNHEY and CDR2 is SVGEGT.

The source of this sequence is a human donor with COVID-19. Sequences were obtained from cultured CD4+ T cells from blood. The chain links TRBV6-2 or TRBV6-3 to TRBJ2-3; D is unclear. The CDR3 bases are TGTGCCAGCACAAACCGGAGCAGCACAGATACGCAGTATTTT. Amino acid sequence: CASTNRSSTDTQYF.